This T cell receptor beta chain was identified in a study of cytotoxic CD8 clonotypes in ibrutinib-treated CLL. The overall study: Following treatment for a median approximately 12 months, range 6 to 36, response samples were then taken. Study-wide points: The study found public clonotypes uncommon, contracting or stable on treatment. Clonality was higher at baseline than in age-matched healthy donors and tracked circulating CD8+ T-cell counts.

Assay used: immunoSEQ multiplex PCR; TCRdb lists only in-frame clones, some missing. The sample consists of around 310,000 clones, more than 65% of them appearing once. J was trimmed by 4 bases and V by 8 bases; bases with no gene match: 20. The CDR3 totals 18 residues. CDR1 and CDR2 (germline): SGHTA, FQGTGA. This clone was seen a handful of times. Its matching antigen is unknown. Sample: PBMCs, taken before ibrutinib treatment. This clonotype was obtained from a human donor with chronic lymphocytic leukemia. V and J are TRBV7-3 and TRBJ2-7, with 10 bases lining up with TRBD1. As DNA, the CDR3 is TGTGCCAGCGACCGGCCCAAACCCCGGACAGGGGGTGTTTACGAGCAGTACTTC. This sequence encodes CASDRPKPRTGGVYEQYF.